These 22 T cell receptor beta chains came from one sample sequenced in a study of blood T cell repertoires in COVID-19. Assay used: immunoSEQ multiplex PCR; TCRdb lists only in-frame clones, some missing. The sample includes about 220,000 clones, approximately 83% of them seen just once. Sequencing was performed on peripheral blood. All receptors derive from a woman in her forties with active or convalescent COVID-19.

V is TRBV7-3 and J is TRBJ2-1, with D perhaps matching TRBD2 (5 bases). The CDR3 extends over 15 amino acids. Germline CDR1 and CDR2: SGHTA and FQGTGA. The V gene lost 4 bases and the J gene lost 0 bases, with 10 bases spanning the gap. The CDR3 nucleotides are TGTGCCAGCAGCTCTGACGCGGGCTCCTACAATGAGCAGTTCTTC. It is translated as CASSSDAGSYNEQFF.

This clone has just a few counts. The CDR3 is CASNPRTGVMGKLFF. Here the CDR3 DNA reads TGTGCCAGCAACCCCCGGACAGGGGTTATGGGAAAACTGTTTTTT. The V call is TRBV19, the J call TRBJ1-4, with 9 bases matching TRBD1. Germline values: CDR1 LNHDA, CDR2 SQIVND (reference sequence). J was trimmed by 10 bases and V by 9 bases; bases with no gene match: 15. The CDR3 has 15 residues.

For the CDR3, the DNA is TGTGCCACCAGTGATTTCAAGCGCGCAGATACGCAGTATTTT. Its protein is CATSDFKRADTQYF. The V call is TRBV24-1, the J call TRBJ2-3; D is unresolved. CDR1 is KGHDR and CDR2 is SFDVKD in the germline V gene. The V end was cut by 1 base, the J end by 4 bases, with 8 bases between. This CDR3 contains 14 residues.

The V gene is TRBV27, the J gene TRBJ1-5, with 7 bases identical to TRBD1. CDR1 is MNHEY and CDR2 is SMNVEV in the germline V gene (reference sequence). Losses at the gene ends were 5 bases for V and 6 bases for J; bases not matched to a gene: 13. The CDR3 contains 16 residues. In DNA form, the CDR3 reads TGTGCCAGCAGTCCGATGACAGGGAAGACAGGTCAGCCCCAGCATTTT. Its translation: CASSPMTGKTGQPQHF.

V is TRBV4-3 and J is TRBJ1-1; 9 bases align to TRBD1. Germline V gene data show CDR1 as LGHNA and CDR2 as YSLEER. V gave up 5 bases and J gave up 2 bases; unmatched junction bases: 6. The CDR3 consists of 15 residues. The CDR3 nucleotides read TGCGCCAGCAGCTCATCACAGGGGGCAAACACTGAAGCTTTCTTT. This gives the protein CASSSSQGANTEAFF.

This rearrangement joins TRBV5-1 to TRBJ2-3; D remains unclear. Trimming removed 5 bases at V and 6 bases at J, with 13 bases between. CDR1 is SGHRS and CDR2 is YFSETQ in the germline V gene. This CDR3 is built from 13 residues. The CDR3 bases are TGCGCCAGCAGTCCCCTTTTTGCGGATACGCAGTATTTT. Residues: CASSPLFADTQYF.

CDR3 DNA sequence: TGTGCCAGCAGCCACTCAGTGGGGGCCAACGTCCTGACTTTC. Translated, it gives CASSHSVGANVLTF. The chain has TRBV4-2 and TRBJ2-6; D unresolved. Deletions cut 3 bases from V and 4 bases from J, with 7 bases between. Germline assignment: CDR1 LGHNA and CDR2 YNFKEQ. This CDR3 spans 14 amino acids.

This chain connects TRBV7-3 to TRBJ1-6; TRBD1 matches 7 bases. This CDR3 is built from 14 residues. With 5 bases clipped from V and 9 bases from J, the junction kept 7 bases outside the gene matches. Germline CDR1 is SGHTA and CDR2 is FQGTGA. The CDR3: CASSPGTATSPLHF. The CDR3 nucleotides read TGTGCCAGCAGCCCTGGGACAGCGACTTCACCCCTCCACTTT.

This chain connects TRBV30 to TRBJ1-2; 7 bases match TRBD1. This CDR3 region has 15 residues. The V segment lost 6 bases and the J segment 4 bases; nucleotides outside the gene matches: 14. The V gene's germline CDR1 is GTSNPN and CDR2 SVGIG (reference sequence). CDR3 in amino acids: CACAYRDSPFYGYTF. CDR3 DNA sequence: TGTGCCTGCGCCTACCGGGACAGCCCATTCTATGGCTACACCTTC.

The V call is TRBV19, the J call TRBJ1-5; possible D gene TRBD1, 5 bases. Deletions cut 5 bases from V and 4 bases from J, with 21 bases between. From germline, CDR1 is LNHDA and CDR2 SQIVND (reference sequence). CDR3 length: 17 amino acids. CDR3 in DNA: TGTGCCAGTAGTGTGACAGTGATTCCCCTCTTTAATCAGCCCCAGCATTTT. Residues: CASSVTVIPLFNQPQHF.

This chain uses TRBV10-2 with TRBJ2-1; TRBD2 agrees at 7 bases. V was clipped by 1 base and J by 0 bases; unmatched bases: 6. The V gene's germline CDR1 is WSHSY and CDR2 SAAADI. The CDR3 loop spans 17 amino acids. The CDR3 here is CASSEFGRGSSYNEQFF. CDR3 sequence (DNA): TGCGCCAGCAGTGAGTTCGGGCGGGGGAGCTCCTACAATGAGCAGTTCTTC.

V and J are TRBV11-2 and TRBJ2-3; TRBD1 matches 10 bases. CDR1 SGHAT and CDR2 FQNNGV come from the germline V gene. This CDR3 has 14 residues. V lost 1 base and J lost 8; bases outside the gene matches: 3. CDR3 amino acids: CASSLGGDRGTQYF. The CDR3 DNA reads TGTGCCAGCAGCTTAGGGGGGGACAGGGGTACGCAGTATTTT.

The V gene is TRBV11-2, the J gene TRBJ1-3, with D tentatively TRBD1 (6 bases). CDR1 is SGHAT, CDR2 FQNNGV, per germline. With 5 bases removed from V and 8 bases from J, the gap between germline ends came to 10 bases. This CDR3 spans 12 amino acids. As DNA, the CDR3 is TGTGCCAGCAGCGCGGGGGGGCACACCATATATTTT. It yields the protein CASSAGGHTIYF.

J is TRBJ1-4 and V is TRBV11-3; no firm D call. Per the germline V gene, CDR1 is SGHNT and CDR2 is YENEEA. CDR3 length: 15 amino acids. Trimming removed 5 bases at V and 0 bases at J, with 10 bases between. This chain's CDR3 is CASSAYFATNEKLFF. The DNA of the CDR3 is TGTGCCAGCAGCGCCTACTTTGCAACTAATGAAAAACTGTTTTTT.

This chain uses TRBV5-4 with TRBJ2-7; D is ambiguous. The CDR3 has 11 amino acids. V lost 2 bases to trimming and J lost 6 bases, with 6 bases between them. Germline CDR1 and CDR2: SGHNT and YYREEE (reference sequence). CDR3 nucleotides: TGTGCCAGCAGCTTATCGCGCGAGCAGTACTTC. Residues: CASSLSREQYF.

The genes are TRBV15 and TRBJ1-5; 9 positions agree with TRBD1. J lost 6 bases, V lost 2 bases, and 8 bases had no gene match. This CDR3 spans 16 amino acids. The germline CDR1 and CDR2 sequences are LNHNV and YYDKDF (reference sequence). This CDR3 is CATSRITGGWGQPQHF. Here the CDR3 DNA reads TGTGCCACCAGCAGAATAACAGGGGGCTGGGGTCAGCCCCAGCATTTT.

The genes are TRBV4-2 and TRBJ2-5; the D gene is possibly TRBD2 (5 bases). The CDR3 runs to 15 residues. Germline values: CDR1 LGHNA, CDR2 YNFKEQ. The V end was cut by 0 bases, the J end by 5 bases, with 13 bases between. The CDR3 DNA follows: TGTGCCAGCAGCCAAGATCGAGGGCAGGTTGAGACCCAGTACTTC. This gives the protein CASSQDRGQVETQYF.

This CDR3 is CASGLVLQGQGNEKLFF. CDR3 coding DNA: TGTGCTAGTGGTTTGGTACTTCAGGGACAGGGGAATGAAAAACTGTTTTTT. V gene TRBV12-5 combines with J gene TRBJ1-4; 10 bases align to TRBD1. V lost 0 bases to trimming and J lost 5 bases; unmatched junction nucleotides: 6. This CDR3 is built from 17 residues. The germline gives CDR1 LGHNT, CDR2 FRNRAP.

The V gene is TRBV6-6, the J gene TRBJ2-7; 14 bases are shared with TRBD2. CDR1 and CDR2 from the germline V gene are MNHNY and SVGAGI (reference sequence). CDR3 length: 16 residues. V gave up 6 bases and J gave up 7 bases; unmatched junction bases: 11. The chain's CDR3 is CASSHPGLAGEREQYF. CDR3 nucleotide sequence: TGTGCCAGCAGCCACCCGGGACTAGCGGGAGAAAGGGAGCAGTACTTC.

The chain is built from TRBV27 and TRBJ1-1; possible D gene TRBD1, 5 bases. V lost 4 bases and J lost 8, with 14 bases in between. Germline V CDR1 and CDR2: MNHEY, SMNVEV (reference sequence). CDR3 length equals 13 residues. The CDR3 reads CASSYGRGREAFF. CDR3 bases: TGTGCCAGCAGTTACGGACGGGGGAGGGAAGCTTTCTTT.

The chain has TRBV4-1 and TRBJ2-3; D may be TRBD1 (6 bases). Per the germline V gene, CDR1 is MGHRA and CDR2 is YSYEKL. V was trimmed by 0 bases and J by 1 base, leaving 11 bases between them. This CDR3 is built from 16 residues. CDR3 DNA: TGCGCCAGCAGCCAAGATGGGGCAGGGGGCACAGATACGCAGTATTTT. It codes for CASSQDGAGGTDTQYF.

This clone turned up a few times. The chain employs TRBV5-8 and TRBJ2-1; no firm D call. The V end was cut by 2 bases, the J end by 4 bases, with 7 bases between. The CDR3 is made up of 13 amino acids. From germline, CDR1 is SGHTS and CDR2 YDEGEE. CDR3 protein: CASSLNRYNEQFF. The CDR3, as DNA: TGTGCCAGCAGCTTAAACAGATACAATGAGCAGTTCTTC.